A single sample is the source of the 22 T cell receptor beta chains below, sequenced in a study of T-cell memory formation after mild COVID-19 (dated by TCRdb to about 2021). Library method: 5' RACE. The instrument was an Illumina NovaSeq 6000. TCRdb passed the public sequencing reads through fastp at Q25 and MiXCR, retaining productive beta sequences. A single entry per CDR3 protein holds the most common genes and DNA from its merged rows. The sample contains a few hundred thousand distinct CDR3 sequences, approximately 19% of them found a single time. The ten largest account for 20% to 25% of the sample. Sequenced: PBMCs or a T cell subset sorted from them (not recorded which). These receptors all come from a man between 18 and 35 years old who had mild COVID-19 (a few samples of this study predate the infection). The sample titles of this study are shuffled in the database, so cell type and time point are left out; the donor was told from shared clones.

The genes are TRBV4-3 and TRBJ2-3; D is perhaps TRBD1 (6 bases). The length of the CDR3 is 14 residues. Trimming took off 4 bases at V and 6 bases at J, with 14 bases between the two ends. Germline assignment: CDR1 LGHNA and CDR2 YSLEER. CDR3: CASSLTGLADTQYF. The DNA for the CDR3 is TGCGCCAGCAGCCTTACAGGGTTGGCGGATACGCAGTATTTT.

V is TRBV20-1 and J is TRBJ2-3; 7 nucleotides line up with TRBD1. The CDR3 covers 11 residues. V lost 5 bases and J lost 6; bases outside the gene matches: 2. Per germline, CDR1 DFQATT and CDR2 SNEGSKA (reference sequence). The CDR3 coding sequence is TGCAGTGCTGAACAGGGGGATACGCAGTATTTT. Amino acids: CSAEQGDTQYF.

This clonotype was recorded a few times. The chain joins TRBV7-2 to TRBJ2-1; D gene uncertain. The CDR3 loop spans 13 amino acids. Deletions cut 1 base from V and 6 bases from J, with 7 bases between. From germline, CDR1 is SGHTA and CDR2 FQGNSA. The CDR3 bases are TGTGCCAGCAGCTTAGGGGTCATCAATGAGCAGTTCTTC. Translating gives CASSLGVINEQFF.

This clonotype was found a few times. The V call is TRBV7-9, the J call TRBJ1-1; 7 nucleotides align to TRBD1. This CDR3 spans 17 amino acids. Germline V gene data show CDR1 as SEHNR and CDR2 as FQNEAQ (reference sequence). V lost 4 bases to trimming and J lost 3 bases; unmatched junction nucleotides: 14. The CDR3 DNA is TGTGCCAGCAGCTCCCATCGGGCAGGGGGTGGAGACACTGAAGCTTTCTTT. Its protein product is CASSSHRAGGGDTEAFF.

This clonotype was found a few times. The genes are TRBV20-1 and TRBJ1-4; D remains unclear. Trimming removed 0 bases from V and 2 bases from J, with 16 bases in between. CDR1 and CDR2 (germline): DFQATT, SNEGSKA (reference sequence). This CDR3 spans 17 amino acids. The CDR3 DNA reads as TGCAGTGCTAGAGATCCCACCAGGTTGGGTACTAATGAAAAACTGTTTTTT. Translated, it gives CSARDPTRLGTNEKLFF.

V is TRBV18 and J is TRBJ2-5, with no clear D. Germline V gene lookup returns CDR1 KGHSH and CDR2 LQKENI. The CDR3 runs to 14 residues. Trimming stripped 3 bases from V and 1 base from J, with 9 bases between. The CDR3 nucleotides are TGTGCCAGCTCACCCTCGGGCACCCAAGAGACCCAGTACTTC. As protein: CASSPSGTQETQYF. The full variable domain, rest sourced from reference TRBV18 and TRBJ2-5, is NAGVMQNPRHLVRRRGQEARLRCSPMKGHSHVYWYRQLPEEGLKFMVYLQKENIIDESGMPKERFSAEFPKEGPSILRIQQVVRGDSAAYFCASSPSGTQETQYFGPGTRLLVL.

This clonotype came up a few times. This chain links TRBV12-3 or TRBV12-4 with TRBJ2-2; TRBD2 matches 13 bases. Trimming at V came to 4 bases and at J to 7 bases, leaving 12 bases not matched to a gene. The CDR3 sequence is 18 residues long. CDR3 nucleotides: TGTGCCAGCAGTTCCGAAGGGACTAGCGGGGTCTTCAGCGGGGAGCTGTTTTTT. Protein: CASSSEGTSGVFSGELFF.

In this sample, this clonotype turned up a few times. The chain carries TRBV5-1 and TRBJ2-3; tentatively, D is TRBD1 or TRBD2 (5 bases each). CDR1 SGHRS and CDR2 YFSETQ come from the germline V gene. The CDR3 has 14 residues. V lost 3 bases and J 4 bases, leaving 12 bases between the germline ends. The CDR3 region has the DNA TGCGCCAGCAGCTCCCGGGACGTCTCAGATACGCAGTATTTT. Amino acids: CASSSRDVSDTQYF.

The V and J genes are TRBV18 and TRBJ1-1, with a tentative D call TRBD1 (5 bases). CDR1 and CDR2 from the germline V gene are KGHSH and LQKENI. The germline V and J ends were trimmed by 8 bases and 4 bases, with 11 bases remaining between them. The CDR3 consists of 12 residues. CDR3 protein: CASGGGSTEAFF. CDR3 coding DNA: TGTGCCAGCGGGGGAGGATCCACTGAAGCTTTCTTT.

V usage is TRBV20-1 and J usage is TRBJ2-7; D may correspond to TRBD1 or TRBD2 (6 bases each). The CDR3 is 15 amino acids. With 5 bases removed from V and 0 bases from J, the gap between germline ends came to 17 bases. The germline gives CDR1 DFQATT, CDR2 SNEGSKA (reference sequence). CDR3 DNA sequence: TGCAGTGCTCTGGACATGGGGGGCCGCTCCTACGAGCAGTACGTC. Translation gives CSALDMGGRSYEQYV.

This chain connects TRBV20-1 to TRBJ2-3; 8 bases line up with TRBD2. V was pared by 6 bases and J by 3 bases, with 14 bases of the junction left unmatched. The germline CDR1 and CDR2 sequences are DFQATT and SNEGSKA (reference sequence). The CDR3 totals 16 residues. CDR3 nucleotide sequence: TGCAGTGCCTCGGGAGGGGGATCGCTCGGAACAGATACGCAGTATTTT. Its translation is CSASGGGSLGTDTQYF.

In its sample, this clonotype was seen a few times. The chain uses TRBV9 and TRBJ2-1, with D maybe TRBD1 (6 bases). Germline CDR1 is SGDLS and CDR2 is YYNGEE. This CDR3 is built from 17 residues. V was pared by 0 bases and J by 0 bases, with 13 bases between. The CDR3 spells CASSVDVGGSSYNEQFF. DNA of the CDR3: TGTGCCAGCAGCGTAGATGTAGGGGGAAGCTCCTACAATGAGCAGTTCTTC.

The V and J genes are TRBV7-9 and TRBJ2-2, with D unclear. Germline lookup yields CDR1 SEHNR and CDR2 FQNEAQ (reference sequence). V lost 5 bases and J lost 0, with 7 bases in between. The CDR3 totals 14 residues. The CDR3 nucleotides are TGTGCCAGCAGCATTGTTCCGAACACCGGGGAGCTGTTTTTT. This sequence encodes CASSIVPNTGELFF.

This clonotype was found a few times. The chain employs TRBV11-2 and TRBJ2-5; D is uncertain. The CDR3 contains 14 residues. V lost 5 bases, J lost 0 bases, and 10 bases lay in between. Germline V gene lookup returns CDR1 SGHAT and CDR2 FQNNGV. CDR3 sequence reads: CASSLGMYQETQYF. The CDR3 bases are TGTGCCAGCAGCCTCGGAATGTACCAAGAGACCCAGTACTTC.

This clonotype has more than one count but fewer than ten. The chain joins TRBV5-1 to TRBJ2-5; D may be TRBD2 (5 bases). CDR3 length equals 15 residues. Per the germline V gene, CDR1 is SGHRS and CDR2 is YFSETQ. The V end was cut by 2 bases, the J end by 4 bases, with 15 bases between. CDR3 loop: CASSFYGVRGETQYF. The CDR3, as DNA: TGCGCCAGCAGCTTTTACGGGGTTCGTGGAGAGACCCAGTACTTC.

The chain links TRBV12-3 or TRBV12-4 to TRBJ2-5; 10 bases line up with TRBD2. The CDR3 is 16 amino acids. V gave up 5 bases and J gave up 2 bases; unmatched junction bases: 8. The CDR3 DNA reads as TGTGCCAGCAGTCGTCTAGCGGGGGCCAGACAAGAGACCCAGTACTTC. This gives the protein CASSRLAGARQETQYF.

V usage is TRBV7-2 and J usage is TRBJ2-3, with 12 bases matching TRBD2. The V gene's germline CDR1 is SGHTA and CDR2 FQGNSA. With 5 bases clipped from V and 6 bases from J, the junction kept 18 bases outside the gene matches. CDR3 length: 19 amino acids. The CDR3 loop reads CASSHAGSSGGALVDTQYF. Written as DNA, the CDR3 is TGTGCCAGCAGCCATGCAGGGTCTAGCGGGGGGGCTTTGGTGGATACGCAGTATTTT.

The V and J genes are TRBV7-9 and TRBJ1-4; D is uncertain. V was trimmed by 3 bases and J by 0 bases, leaving 5 bases between them. This CDR3 has 14 amino acids. Germline V CDR1 and CDR2: SEHNR, FQNEAQ (reference sequence). CDR3 coding DNA: TGTGCCAGCAGCTTCCAGGCAACTAATGAAAAACTGTTTTTT. It encodes CASSFQATNEKLFF.

This clonotype showed up just a few times. The genes are TRBV7-9 and TRBJ1-2, with TRBD1 matching 7 bases. The CDR3 is 15 residues long. In germline, CDR1 is SEHNR, CDR2 FQNEAQ (reference sequence). V gave up 4 bases and J gave up 4 bases; unmatched junction bases: 9. The CDR3 sequence: CASSSTGVRFYGYTF. As DNA, the CDR3 is TGTGCCAGCAGCTCCACAGGGGTTCGCTTCTATGGCTACACCTTC.

The chain combines TRBV20-1 with TRBJ2-5; 8 bases fit TRBD2. The J segment lost 5 bases and the V segment lost 5 bases, leaving 10 bases of the junction unmatched. CDR1 DFQATT and CDR2 SNEGSKA come from the germline V gene (reference sequence). The CDR3 is 14 amino acids. The chain's CDR3 is CSADGLALGETQYF. As DNA, the CDR3 is TGCAGTGCTGATGGACTAGCCCTGGGGGAGACCCAGTACTTC.

This clonotype showed up many times. V usage is TRBV29-1 and J usage is TRBJ2-2, with D uncertain. The CDR3 totals 12 residues. Germline values: CDR1 SQVTM, CDR2 ANQGSEA. Deletions cut 4 bases from V and 7 bases from J, with 10 bases between. CDR3 protein: CSVGGVGGELFF. CDR3 nucleotides: TGCAGCGTTGGAGGAGTGGGCGGGGAGCTGTTTTTT.

This clonotype turned up a few times. This chain uses TRBV12-3 or TRBV12-4 with TRBJ2-5, with 7 bases identical to TRBD1. This CDR3 has 15 residues. The V and J ends lost 1 base and 3 bases, in that order; junction bases with no gene match: 5. CDR3 DNA sequence: TGTGCCAGCAGTTTAGAACAGGGGCGCGAAGAGACCCAGTACTTC. This gives the protein CASSLEQGREETQYF.